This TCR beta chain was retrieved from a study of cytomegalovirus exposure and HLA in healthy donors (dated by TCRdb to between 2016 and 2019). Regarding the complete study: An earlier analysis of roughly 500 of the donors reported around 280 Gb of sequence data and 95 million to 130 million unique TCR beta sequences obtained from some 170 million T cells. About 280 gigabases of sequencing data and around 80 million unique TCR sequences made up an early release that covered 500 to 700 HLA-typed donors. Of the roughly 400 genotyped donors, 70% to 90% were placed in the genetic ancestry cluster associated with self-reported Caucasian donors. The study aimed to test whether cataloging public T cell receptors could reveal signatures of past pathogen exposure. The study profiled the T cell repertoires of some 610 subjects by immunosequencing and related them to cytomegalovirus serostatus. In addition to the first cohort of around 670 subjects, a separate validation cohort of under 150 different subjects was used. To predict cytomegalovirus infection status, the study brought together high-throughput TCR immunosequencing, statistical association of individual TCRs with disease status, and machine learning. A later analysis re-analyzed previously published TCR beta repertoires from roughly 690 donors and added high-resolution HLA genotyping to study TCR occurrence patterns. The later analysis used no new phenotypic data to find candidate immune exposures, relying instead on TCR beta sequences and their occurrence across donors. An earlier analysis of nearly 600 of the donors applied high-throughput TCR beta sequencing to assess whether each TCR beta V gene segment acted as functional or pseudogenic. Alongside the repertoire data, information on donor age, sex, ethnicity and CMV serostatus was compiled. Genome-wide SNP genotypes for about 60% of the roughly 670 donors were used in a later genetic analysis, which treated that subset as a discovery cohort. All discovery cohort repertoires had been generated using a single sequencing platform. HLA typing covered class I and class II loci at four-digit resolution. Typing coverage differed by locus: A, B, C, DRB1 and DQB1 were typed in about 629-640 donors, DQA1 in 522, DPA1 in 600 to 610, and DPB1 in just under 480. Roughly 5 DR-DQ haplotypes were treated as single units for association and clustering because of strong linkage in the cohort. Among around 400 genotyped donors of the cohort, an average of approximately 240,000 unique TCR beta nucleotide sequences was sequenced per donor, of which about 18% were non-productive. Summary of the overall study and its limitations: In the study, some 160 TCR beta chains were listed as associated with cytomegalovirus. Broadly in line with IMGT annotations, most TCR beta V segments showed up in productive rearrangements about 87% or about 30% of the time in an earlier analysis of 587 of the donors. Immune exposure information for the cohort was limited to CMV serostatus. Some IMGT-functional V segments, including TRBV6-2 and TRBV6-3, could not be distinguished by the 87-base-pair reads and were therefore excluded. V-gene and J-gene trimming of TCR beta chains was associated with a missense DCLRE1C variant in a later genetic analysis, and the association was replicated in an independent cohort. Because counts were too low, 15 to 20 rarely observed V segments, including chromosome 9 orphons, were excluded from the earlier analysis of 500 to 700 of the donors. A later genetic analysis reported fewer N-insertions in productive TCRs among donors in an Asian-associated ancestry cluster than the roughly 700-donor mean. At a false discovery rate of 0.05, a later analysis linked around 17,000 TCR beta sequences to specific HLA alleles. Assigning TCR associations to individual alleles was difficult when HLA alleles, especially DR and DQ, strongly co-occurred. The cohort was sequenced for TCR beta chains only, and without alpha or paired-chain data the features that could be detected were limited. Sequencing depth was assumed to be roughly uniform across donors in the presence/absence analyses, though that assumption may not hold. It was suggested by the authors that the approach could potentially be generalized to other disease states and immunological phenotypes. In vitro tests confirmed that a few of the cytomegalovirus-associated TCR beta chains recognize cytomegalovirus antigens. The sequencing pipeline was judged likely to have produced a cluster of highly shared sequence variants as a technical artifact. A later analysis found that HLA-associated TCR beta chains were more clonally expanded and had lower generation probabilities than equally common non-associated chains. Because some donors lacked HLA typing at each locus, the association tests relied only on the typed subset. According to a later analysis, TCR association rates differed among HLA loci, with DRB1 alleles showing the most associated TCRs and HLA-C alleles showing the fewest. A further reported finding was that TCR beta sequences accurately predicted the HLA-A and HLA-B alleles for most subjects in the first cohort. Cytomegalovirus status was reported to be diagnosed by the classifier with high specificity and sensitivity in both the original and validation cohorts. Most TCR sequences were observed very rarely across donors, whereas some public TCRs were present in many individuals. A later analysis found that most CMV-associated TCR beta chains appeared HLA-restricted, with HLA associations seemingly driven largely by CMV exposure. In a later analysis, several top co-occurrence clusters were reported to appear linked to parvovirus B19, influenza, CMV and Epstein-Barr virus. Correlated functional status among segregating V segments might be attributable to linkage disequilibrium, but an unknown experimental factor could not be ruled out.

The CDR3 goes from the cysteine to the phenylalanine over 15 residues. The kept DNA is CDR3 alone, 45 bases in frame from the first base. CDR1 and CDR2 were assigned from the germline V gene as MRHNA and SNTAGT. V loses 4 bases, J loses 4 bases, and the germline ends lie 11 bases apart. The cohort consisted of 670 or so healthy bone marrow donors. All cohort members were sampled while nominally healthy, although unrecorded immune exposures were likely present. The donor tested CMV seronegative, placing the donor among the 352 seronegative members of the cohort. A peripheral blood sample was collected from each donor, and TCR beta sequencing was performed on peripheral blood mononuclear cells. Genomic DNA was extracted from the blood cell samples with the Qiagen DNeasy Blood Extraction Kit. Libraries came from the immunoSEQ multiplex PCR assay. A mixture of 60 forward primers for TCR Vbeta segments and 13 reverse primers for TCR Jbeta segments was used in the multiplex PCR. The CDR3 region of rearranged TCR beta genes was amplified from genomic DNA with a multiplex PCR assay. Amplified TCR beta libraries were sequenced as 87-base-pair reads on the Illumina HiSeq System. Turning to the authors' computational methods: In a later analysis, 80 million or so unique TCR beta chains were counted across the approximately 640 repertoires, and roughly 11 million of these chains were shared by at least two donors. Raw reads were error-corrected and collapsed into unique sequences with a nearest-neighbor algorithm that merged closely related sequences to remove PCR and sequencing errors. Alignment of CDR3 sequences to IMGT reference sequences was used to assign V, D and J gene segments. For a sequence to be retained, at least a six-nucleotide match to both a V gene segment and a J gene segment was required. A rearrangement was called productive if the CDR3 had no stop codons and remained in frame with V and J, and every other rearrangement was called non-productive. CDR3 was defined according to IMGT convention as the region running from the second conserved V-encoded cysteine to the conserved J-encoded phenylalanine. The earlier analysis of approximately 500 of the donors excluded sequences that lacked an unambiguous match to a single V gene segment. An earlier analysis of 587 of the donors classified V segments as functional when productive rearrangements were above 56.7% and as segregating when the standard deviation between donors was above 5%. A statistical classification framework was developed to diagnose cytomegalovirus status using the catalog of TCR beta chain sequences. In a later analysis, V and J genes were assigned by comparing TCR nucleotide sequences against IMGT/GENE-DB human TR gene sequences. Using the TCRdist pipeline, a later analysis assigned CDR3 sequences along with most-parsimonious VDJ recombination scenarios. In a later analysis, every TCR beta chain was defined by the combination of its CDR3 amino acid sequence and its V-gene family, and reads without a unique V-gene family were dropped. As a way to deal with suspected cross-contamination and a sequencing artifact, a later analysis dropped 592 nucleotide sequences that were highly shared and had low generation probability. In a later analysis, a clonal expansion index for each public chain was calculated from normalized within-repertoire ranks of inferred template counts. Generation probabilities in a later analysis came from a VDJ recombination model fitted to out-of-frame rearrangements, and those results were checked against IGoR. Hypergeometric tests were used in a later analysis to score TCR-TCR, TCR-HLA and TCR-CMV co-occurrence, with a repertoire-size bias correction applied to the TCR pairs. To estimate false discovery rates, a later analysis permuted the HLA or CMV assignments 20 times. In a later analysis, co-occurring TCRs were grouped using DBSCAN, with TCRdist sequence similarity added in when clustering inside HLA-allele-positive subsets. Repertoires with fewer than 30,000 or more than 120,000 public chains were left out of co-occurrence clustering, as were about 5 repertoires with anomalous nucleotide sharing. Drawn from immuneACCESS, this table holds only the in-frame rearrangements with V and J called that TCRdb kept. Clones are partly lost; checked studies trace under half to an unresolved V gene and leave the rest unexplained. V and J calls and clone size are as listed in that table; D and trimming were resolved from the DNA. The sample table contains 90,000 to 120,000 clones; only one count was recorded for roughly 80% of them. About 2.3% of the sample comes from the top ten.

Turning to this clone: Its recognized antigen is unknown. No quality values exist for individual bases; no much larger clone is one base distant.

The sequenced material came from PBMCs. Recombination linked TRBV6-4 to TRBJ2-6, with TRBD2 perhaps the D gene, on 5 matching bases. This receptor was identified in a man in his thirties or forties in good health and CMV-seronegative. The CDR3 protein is CASSANPGGANVLTF. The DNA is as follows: TGTGCCAGCAGTGCGAATCCGGGGGGGGCCAACGTCCTGACTTTC.